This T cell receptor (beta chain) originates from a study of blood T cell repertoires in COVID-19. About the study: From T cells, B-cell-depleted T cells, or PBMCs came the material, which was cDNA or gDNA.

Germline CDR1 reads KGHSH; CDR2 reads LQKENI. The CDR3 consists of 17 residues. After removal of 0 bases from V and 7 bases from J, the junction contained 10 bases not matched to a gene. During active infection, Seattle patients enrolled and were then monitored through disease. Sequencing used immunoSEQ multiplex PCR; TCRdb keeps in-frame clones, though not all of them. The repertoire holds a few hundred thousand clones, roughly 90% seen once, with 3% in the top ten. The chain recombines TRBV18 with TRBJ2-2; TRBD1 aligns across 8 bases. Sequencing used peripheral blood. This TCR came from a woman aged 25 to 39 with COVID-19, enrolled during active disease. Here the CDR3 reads CASSPPFSRGQSGELFF. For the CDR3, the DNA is TGTGCCAGCTCACCACCTTTCTCCAGGGGGCAAAGCGGGGAGCTGTTTTTT.